This is a list of T cell receptor beta chains from one sample in a study of CD8 T cells in Susac syndrome. TCRdb ran MiXCR on the immunoSEQ multiplex PCR reads and lists one entry per CDR3 protein. Of 330,000 or so distinct CDR3 sequences listed, over 75% are singletons. The sample comprised CD8+ T cells from PBMCs. The receptors shown here come from a human donor with multiple sclerosis. Each CDR3 is given with its conserved first and last residue. The order of the fields is J gene, V gene, clone size, D gene, CDR3 protein, CDR3 DNA. A D gene is named only where the DNA matches it firmly. A clone size is listed for some rows: how often the clone was seen (once, few, many), or a class if it is expanded.

j_call: TRBJ2-2; v_call: TRBV12-3/TRBV12-4; clone_size: few; d_call: -; cdr3_aa: CASTKRGRAGLSGGELFF; cdr3_nt: TGTGCCAGCACCAAAAGGGGCAGGGCGGGACTTTCGGGCGGGGAGCTGTTTTTT
j_call: TRBJ1-5; v_call: TRBV12-3/TRBV12-4; clone_size: -; d_call: -; cdr3_aa: CASSRDRKKYSNQPQHF; cdr3_nt: TGTGCCAGCAGCCGGGACCGAAAGAAATATAGCAATCAGCCCCAGCATTTT
j_call: TRBJ2-7; v_call: TRBV21-1; clone_size: -; d_call: -; cdr3_aa: CASTQRAVQVYEQYF; cdr3_nt: TGTGCCAGCACTCAGAGGGCGGTGCAAGTCTACGAGCAGTACTTC
j_call: TRBJ1-1; v_call: TRBV6-1; clone_size: -; d_call: -; cdr3_aa: CASTWANTEAFF; cdr3_nt: TGTGCCAGCACCTGGGCAAACACTGAAGCTTTCTTT
j_call: TRBJ1-1; v_call: TRBV20-1; clone_size: -; d_call: -; cdr3_aa: CSARLTDLNTEAFF; cdr3_nt: TGCAGTGCTAGATTAACGGATTTGAACACTGAAGCTTTCTTT
j_call: TRBJ2-1; v_call: TRBV28; clone_size: -; d_call: TRBD2; cdr3_aa: CASSFFLAAPSYNEQFF; cdr3_nt: TGTGCCAGCAGTTTTTTTCTAGCGGCTCCCTCCTACAATGAGCAGTTCTTC
j_call: TRBJ2-1; v_call: TRBV19; clone_size: once; d_call: -; cdr3_aa: CASSIAADDDEQFF; cdr3_nt: TGTGCCAGTAGTATTGCGGCGGACGACGATGAGCAGTTCTTC
j_call: TRBJ2-7; v_call: TRBV28; clone_size: -; d_call: -; cdr3_aa: CASNAGFYEQYF; cdr3_nt: TGTGCCAGCAACGCGGGGTTCTACGAGCAGTACTTC
j_call: TRBJ2-7; v_call: TRBV20-1; clone_size: -; d_call: -; cdr3_aa: CSARAPILDTPWAVLREFYEQYF; cdr3_nt: TGCAGTGCTAGAGCTCCCATACTAGATACTCCTTGGGCGGTCCTTCGGGAGTTCTACGAGCAGTACTTC
j_call: TRBJ1-1; v_call: TRBV4-3; clone_size: -; d_call: -; cdr3_aa: CASSQDWAGNTEAFF; cdr3_nt: TGCGCCAGCAGCCAAGATTGGGCGGGGAACACTGAAGCTTTCTTT
j_call: TRBJ2-1; v_call: TRBV7-2; clone_size: once; d_call: TRBD2; cdr3_aa: CACSPGLAGEGSSYNEQFF; cdr3_nt: TGTGCCTGCAGCCCTGGACTAGCGGGAGAAGGGAGCTCCTACAATGAGCAGTTCTTC
j_call: TRBJ2-1; v_call: TRBV5-6; clone_size: -; d_call: -; cdr3_aa: CASSDGRKQFF; cdr3_nt: TGTGCCAGCAGCGATGGTCGGAAGCAGTTCTTC
j_call: TRBJ2-2; v_call: TRBV5-1; clone_size: -; d_call: -; cdr3_aa: CASSFRLSYTGELFF; cdr3_nt: TGCGCCAGCAGCTTTAGACTATCCTACACCGGGGAGCTGTTTTTT
j_call: TRBJ2-2; v_call: TRBV19; clone_size: -; d_call: -; cdr3_aa: CAGRAGPGELFF; cdr3_nt: TGTGCCGGAAGGGCAGGCCCCGGGGAGCTGTTTTTT
j_call: TRBJ2-1; v_call: TRBV12-3/TRBV12-4; clone_size: few; d_call: -; cdr3_aa: CASSLGAAPRNEQFF; cdr3_nt: TGTGCCAGCAGTTTAGGGGCTGCCCCTAGGAATGAGCAGTTCTTC
j_call: TRBJ1-5; v_call: TRBV28; clone_size: -; d_call: -; cdr3_aa: CASTQDRLQPQHF; cdr3_nt: TGTGCCAGCACCCAAGACAGGTTACAGCCCCAGCATTTT
j_call: TRBJ1-5; v_call: TRBV15; clone_size: -; d_call: -; cdr3_aa: CATSRAENSNQPQHF; cdr3_nt: TGTGCCACCAGCAGAGCAGAGAATAGCAATCAGCCCCAGCATTTT
j_call: TRBJ2-2; v_call: TRBV7-9; clone_size: once; d_call: -; cdr3_aa: CASSLAGAHTGELFF; cdr3_nt: TGTGCCAGCAGCTTAGCCGGAGCCCACACCGGGGAGCTGTTTTTT
j_call: TRBJ2-1; v_call: TRBV11-2; clone_size: -; d_call: -; cdr3_aa: CASSFAGVSEQFF; cdr3_nt: TGTGCCAGCAGCTTCGCAGGGGTTAGTGAGCAGTTCTTC
j_call: TRBJ2-2; v_call: TRBV6-1; clone_size: -; d_call: -; cdr3_aa: CASASPRNAGELFF; cdr3_nt: TGTGCCAGCGCAAGCCCCCGAAATGCCGGGGAGCTGTTTTTT
j_call: TRBJ2-2; v_call: TRBV27; clone_size: -; d_call: -; cdr3_aa: CASSYIGGLTGELFF; cdr3_nt: TGTGCCAGCAGTTATATCGGAGGGCTCACCGGGGAGCTGTTTTTT
j_call: TRBJ2-7; v_call: TRBV20-1; clone_size: few; d_call: -; cdr3_aa: CSARYTRGYEQYF; cdr3_nt: TGCAGTGCTAGATATACTAGGGGGTACGAGCAGTACTTC
j_call: TRBJ2-6; v_call: TRBV6-2/TRBV6-3; clone_size: -; d_call: -; cdr3_aa: CASLRLDSGANVLTF; cdr3_nt: TGTGCCAGCCTCCGACTGGATTCTGGGGCCAACGTCCTGACTTTC
j_call: TRBJ2-1; v_call: TRBV12-3/TRBV12-4; clone_size: once; d_call: TRBD2; cdr3_aa: CASNRLAGDLSEQFF; cdr3_nt: TGTGCCAGTAACCGACTAGCGGGAGATCTGAGTGAGCAGTTCTTC
j_call: TRBJ2-5; v_call: TRBV7-2; clone_size: -; d_call: -; cdr3_aa: CASSLSQGGETQYF; cdr3_nt: TGTGCCAGCAGCTTATCCCAGGGAGGAGAGACCCAGTACTTC
j_call: TRBJ1-4; v_call: TRBV4-1; clone_size: -; d_call: TRBD1; cdr3_aa: CASTGTGGEKLFF; cdr3_nt: TGCGCCAGCACCGGGACAGGGGGTGAAAAACTGTTTTTT
j_call: TRBJ2-1; v_call: TRBV15; clone_size: -; d_call: TRBD2; cdr3_aa: CATSPSGSEYNEQFF; cdr3_nt: TGTGCCACCAGCCCTAGCGGGAGTGAGTACAATGAGCAGTTCTTC
j_call: TRBJ2-1; v_call: TRBV4-1; clone_size: few; d_call: TRBD2; cdr3_aa: CASSQEGGTFSYNEQFF; cdr3_nt: TGCGCCAGCAGCCAAGAGGGAGGGACCTTCTCCTACAATGAGCAGTTCTTC
j_call: TRBJ1-1; v_call: TRBV6-6; clone_size: -; d_call: -; cdr3_aa: CASSYPVTEAFF; cdr3_nt: TGTGCCAGCAGTTACCCTGTAACTGAAGCTTTCTTT
j_call: TRBJ1-1; v_call: TRBV19; clone_size: once; d_call: -; cdr3_aa: CASRLWVNTEAFF; cdr3_nt: TGTGCCAGTCGTTTATGGGTGAACACTGAAGCTTTCTTT
j_call: TRBJ2-5; v_call: TRBV28; clone_size: once; d_call: -; cdr3_aa: CASSFYRSGETQYF; cdr3_nt: TGTGCCAGCAGTTTCTACAGGTCCGGGGAGACCCAGTACTTC
j_call: TRBJ1-4; v_call: TRBV6-5; clone_size: -; d_call: TRBD1; cdr3_aa: CACRDRQGLGKLFF; cdr3_nt: TGTGCCTGCCGTGACCGACAGGGTTTAGGAAAACTGTTTTTT
j_call: TRBJ2-5; v_call: TRBV20-1; clone_size: -; d_call: -; cdr3_aa: CSARDRGAQETQYF; cdr3_nt: TGCAGTGCTAGAGATCGCGGGGCCCAAGAGACCCAGTACTTC
j_call: TRBJ2-6; v_call: TRBV7-6; clone_size: -; d_call: -; cdr3_aa: CASSLAESGANVLTF; cdr3_nt: TGTGCCAGCAGCTTAGCGGAGTCTGGGGCCAACGTCCTGACTTTC
j_call: TRBJ1-5; v_call: TRBV6-5; clone_size: few; d_call: -; cdr3_aa: CASSYSSRSNQPQHF; cdr3_nt: TGTGCCAGCAGTTACTCGAGTCGTAGCAATCAGCCCCAGCATTTT
j_call: TRBJ2-3; v_call: TRBV27; clone_size: -; d_call: -; cdr3_aa: CASSLEGWGTDTQYF; cdr3_nt: TGTGCCAGCAGTTTAGAAGGGTGGGGCACAGATACGCAGTATTTT
j_call: TRBJ2-1; v_call: TRBV27; clone_size: -; d_call: -; cdr3_aa: CASSSVFYNEQFF; cdr3_nt: TGTGCCAGCAGTTCCGTTTTCTACAATGAGCAGTTCTTC
j_call: TRBJ2-1; v_call: TRBV11-2; clone_size: once; d_call: -; cdr3_aa: CASSRSVGSSYNEQFF; cdr3_nt: TGTGCCAGCAGCCGCAGCGTGGGGAGCTCCTACAATGAGCAGTTCTTC
j_call: TRBJ2-1; v_call: TRBV7-9; clone_size: -; d_call: -; cdr3_aa: CASSPRDPEGDEQFF; cdr3_nt: TGTGCCAGCAGTCCCAGGGACCCCGAAGGCGATGAGCAGTTCTTC
j_call: TRBJ1-1; v_call: TRBV5-1; clone_size: -; d_call: -; cdr3_aa: CASSLSLGGNTEAFF; cdr3_nt: TGCGCCAGCAGCTTGAGCTTGGGAGGGAACACTGAAGCTTTCTTT
j_call: TRBJ1-5; v_call: TRBV2; clone_size: -; d_call: -; cdr3_aa: CASWPGGSNQPQHF; cdr3_nt: TGTGCCAGCTGGCCCGGGGGTAGCAATCAGCCCCAGCATTTT